The following is a T cell receptor beta chain sequence with its context. The antigen remains undetermined. The data originate from a study of shared clonotypes between healthy human individuals. Study summary: Every donor yielded three CD4 naive, three CD4 memory, two CD8 naive and one CD8 memory plate. Study-wide results and caveats: On the whole, naive subsets had larger estimated richness than memory subsets had. Relative to clonotypes present in all four donors, those not shared had lower generation probabilities.

Assay used: immunoSEQ multiplex PCR; TCRdb lists only in-frame clones, some missing. The table shows about 2.5 million clones, with roughly 92% occurring only once. The specimen was naive CD4+ T cells from PBMCs. Subset defined: CD45RA+ positively selected. This receptor was identified in a young man in good health. Some clones in this sample may be carry-over from other donors' samples.

The CDR3 is CASSPRKQGFSYEQYF. The CDR3, as DNA: TGCGCCAGCAGCCCGCGCAAACAGGGCTTCTCCTACGAGCAGTACTTC. The chain carries TRBV5-1 and TRBJ2-7; maybe TRBD1 (6 bases). V lost 4 bases and J lost 0, with 17 bases in between. This CDR3 region has 16 residues. Germline CDR1 and CDR2: SGHRS and YFSETQ.